This T cell receptor (beta chain) was sequenced in a study of tumor-infiltrating lymphocytes in oesophageal squamous cell carcinoma. In germline, CDR1 is SGDLS, CDR2 YYNGEE. V lost 0 bases to trimming and J lost 11 bases; unmatched junction nucleotides: 17. This CDR3 is built from 17 residues. TCRdb reprocessed the PCR reads via MiXCR and lists one record per CDR3 protein. Among about 20,000 distinct CDR3 sequences listed, almost 40% were seen once. The chain has TRBV9 and TRBJ2-5; 9 bases map to TRBD2. The sequenced sample consisted of blood. This sequence originates from a male donor with esophageal squamous cell carcinoma. The CDR3 sequence is CASSVDLAGLSYNEQYF. The CDR3 nucleotides read TGTGCCAGCAGCGTAGATCTAGCGGGACTCTCCTACAATGAGCAGTACTTC.